Below, one TCR beta chain is given with its context. Its antigen is still unknown. This entry is derived from a study of T cells in narcolepsy. The overall study: Donors had narcolepsy type 1 or type 2, or were healthy controls. Notes on the study in general: No autoreactive T cell clone sequences appeared in some memory CD4+ repertoires. Blood of same and different patients, but not healthy controls, reportedly held recurring autoreactive clonotypes. Same-patient CSF and blood CD4+ T cell clonotypes included HCRT-specific and TRIB2-specific autoreactive ones.

Clones were read by immunoSEQ multiplex PCR, and TCRdb kept only the in-frame ones, dropping some. Seen here are about 34,000 clones, roughly 78% observed once, and the top ten hold less than 1.5%. Looked up from germline, CDR1 is SNHLY and CDR2 is FYNNEI. The ends were cut back, 2 bases at V and 1 base at J, with 11 bases in the middle. This CDR3 has 15 residues. The sequenced material came from CD45RA- memory CD4+ T cells from PBMCs. The rearrangement links TRBV2 to TRBJ1-2, with D unclear. This receptor was identified in a human donor with narcolepsy. The CDR3 coding sequence is TGTGCCAGCAGTGAAAGAGACACGGTTAACTATGGCTACACCTTC. The encoded protein is CASSERDTVNYGYTF. The full variable domain, in which reference TRBV2 and TRBJ1-2 provide the parts outside the CDR3, is EPEVTQTPSHQVTQMGQEVILRCVPISNHLYFYWYRQILGQKVEFLVSFYNNEISEKSEIFDDQFSVERPDGSNFTLKIRSTKLEDSAMYFCASSERDTVNYGYTFGSGTRLTVV.